Sequencing of this TCR beta chain was carried out in a study of regulatory T cells in long-lasting Graves disease. Points from the study as a whole: For persistent Graves' patients, TCR diversity was lower than for newly diagnosed ones. There were preferences for TRBV28, TRBJ1-2 and TRBJ2-5 in persistent disease.

This CDR3 region has 12 residues. Trimming removed 6 bases from V and 15 bases from J; junction bases left unmatched: 10. Germline-derived CDR1 and CDR2 are MNHEY and SVGEGT. Sequencing libraries for TCR beta were prepared with iRepertoire HTBI primers and Arm-PCR of CDR3 regions. MiXCR was run by TCRdb on the multiplex PCR reads, yielding one entry per CDR3 protein. The sample carries 700,000 or so distinct CDR3 sequences, 25% to 35% recorded once. As to time point: persistent/refractory GD, antithyroid drugs over 5 years with positive TRAb. Scientists built the TCR library using RNA that was extracted from PBMCs. About this clonotype: The antigen is unknown.

Specimen: peripheral blood mononuclear cells (PBMCs), collected when the disease was refractory, from a patient treated with antithyroid drugs. The rearrangement joins TRBV6-2 or TRBV6-3 to TRBJ1-5; 8 positions agree with TRBD1. This TCR was recovered from a female donor with Graves disease. The CDR3 protein is CASRNPGGVLHF. DNA for the CDR3: TGTGCCAGCAGGAACCCAGGGGGCGTGTTGCATTTT.